The text below deals with one T cell receptor beta chain. The antigen is unknown. Time point given: blood 2 weeks post-SBRT. Treatment given: 15 Gy SBRT to primary tumor, nephrectomy 4 weeks later. Radiation-treated patients gave blood at baseline, week 2 and week 4. The patient's renal cell carcinoma had clear cell pathology. This entry belongs to a study of radiation and T cells in renal cell carcinoma. Study information: Nephrectomy followed 15 Gy stereotactic body radiation by 4 weeks.

Study conclusions and caveats: Top tumor clonotypes rose in blood 2 weeks post-radiation, then contracted.

The repertoire was sequenced with immunoSEQ multiplex PCR; TCRdb's copy has only in-frame clones and lacks some. The sample has about 150,000 clones; 80% to 90% are singletons. Germline loops: CDR1 SGHTA, CDR2 FQGNSA. Between the trimmed V and J ends, which lost 4 bases and 4 bases, there was a span of 15 bases. This CDR3 is built from 15 residues. The genes are TRBV7-2 and TRBJ2-3; tentatively, D is TRBD2 (6 bases). This specimen consisted of blood, obtained from a patient whose treatment included radiotherapy and nephrectomy. This sequence was found in a woman between 45 and 60 years old with renal cell carcinoma. CDR3 coding DNA: TGTGCCAGCAGCTCCGGGACTCTTGTTCCAGATACGCAGTATTTT. Protein product: CASSSGTLVPDTQYF.